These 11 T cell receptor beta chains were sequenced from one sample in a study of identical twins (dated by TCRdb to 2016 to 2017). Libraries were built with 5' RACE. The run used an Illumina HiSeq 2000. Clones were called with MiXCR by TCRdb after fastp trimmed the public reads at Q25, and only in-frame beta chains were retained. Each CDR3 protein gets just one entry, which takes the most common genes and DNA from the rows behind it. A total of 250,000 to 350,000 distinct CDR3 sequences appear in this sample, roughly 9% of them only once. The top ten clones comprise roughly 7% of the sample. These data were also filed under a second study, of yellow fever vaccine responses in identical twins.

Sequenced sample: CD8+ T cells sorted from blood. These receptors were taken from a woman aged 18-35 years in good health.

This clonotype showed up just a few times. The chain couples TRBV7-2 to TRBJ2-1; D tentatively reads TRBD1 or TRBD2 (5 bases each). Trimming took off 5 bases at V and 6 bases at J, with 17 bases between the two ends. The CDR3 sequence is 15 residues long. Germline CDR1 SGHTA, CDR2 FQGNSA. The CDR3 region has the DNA TGTGCCAGCAGCCCGAATTGGGACGAAGTCAATGAGCAGTTCTTC. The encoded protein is CASSPNWDEVNEQFF.

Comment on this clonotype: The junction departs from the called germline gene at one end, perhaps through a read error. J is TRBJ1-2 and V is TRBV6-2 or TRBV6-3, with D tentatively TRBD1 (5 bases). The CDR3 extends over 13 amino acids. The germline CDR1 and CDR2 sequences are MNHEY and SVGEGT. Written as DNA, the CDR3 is TGTACCAGCAGTTACAATGGGGGTGACGGCTACACCTTC. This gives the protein CTSSYNGGDGYTF.

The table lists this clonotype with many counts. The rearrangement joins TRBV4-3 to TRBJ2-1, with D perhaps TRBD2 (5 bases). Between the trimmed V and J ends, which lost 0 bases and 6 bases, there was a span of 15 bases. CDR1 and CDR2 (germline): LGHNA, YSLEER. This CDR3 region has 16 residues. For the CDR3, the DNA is TGCGCCAGCAGCCAAGATCCGCGGACTGTCCCCAATGAGCAGTTCTTC. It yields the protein CASSQDPRTVPNEQFF.

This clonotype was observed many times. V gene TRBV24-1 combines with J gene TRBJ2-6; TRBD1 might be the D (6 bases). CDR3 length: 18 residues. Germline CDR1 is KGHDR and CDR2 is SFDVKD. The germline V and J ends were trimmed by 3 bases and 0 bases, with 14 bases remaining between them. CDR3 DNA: TGTGCCACCAGTGATCCCCGCCGACAGGACTCTGGGGCCAACGTCCTGACTTTC. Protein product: CATSDPRRQDSGANVLTF.

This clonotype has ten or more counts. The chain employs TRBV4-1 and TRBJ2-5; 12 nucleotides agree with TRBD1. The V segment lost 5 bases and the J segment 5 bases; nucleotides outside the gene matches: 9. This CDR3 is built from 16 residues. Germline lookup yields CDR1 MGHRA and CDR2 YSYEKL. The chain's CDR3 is CASSALGTGGGETQYF. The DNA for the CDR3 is TGCGCCAGCAGCGCCCTTGGGACAGGGGGCGGGGAGACCCAGTACTTC.

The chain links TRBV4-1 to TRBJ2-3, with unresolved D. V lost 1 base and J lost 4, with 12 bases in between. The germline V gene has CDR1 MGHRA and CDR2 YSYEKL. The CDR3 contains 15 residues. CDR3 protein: CASSQVAPTADTQYF. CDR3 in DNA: TGCGCCAGCAGCCAAGTTGCCCCCACGGCAGATACGCAGTATTTT.

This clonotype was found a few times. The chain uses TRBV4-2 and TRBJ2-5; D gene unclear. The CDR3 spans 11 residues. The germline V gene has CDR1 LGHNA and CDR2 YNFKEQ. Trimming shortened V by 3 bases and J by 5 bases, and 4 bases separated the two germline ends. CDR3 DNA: TGTGCCAGCAGCCAGTTGGAGACCCAGTACTTC. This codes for CASSQLETQYF.

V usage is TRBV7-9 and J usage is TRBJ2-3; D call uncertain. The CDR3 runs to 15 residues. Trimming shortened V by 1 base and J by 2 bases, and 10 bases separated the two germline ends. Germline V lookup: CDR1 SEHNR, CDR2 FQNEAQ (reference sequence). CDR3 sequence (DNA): TGTGCCAGCAGCTTAGGGGCGTCTACCACAGATACGCAGTATTTT. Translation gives CASSLGASTTDTQYF.

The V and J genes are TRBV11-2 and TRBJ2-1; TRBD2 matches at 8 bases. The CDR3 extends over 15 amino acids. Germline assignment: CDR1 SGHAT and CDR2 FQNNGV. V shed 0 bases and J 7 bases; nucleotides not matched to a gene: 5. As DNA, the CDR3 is TGTGCCAGCAGCTTAGAAGCGGGAGAGGGTAATGAGCAGTTCTTC. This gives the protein CASSLEAGEGNEQFF.

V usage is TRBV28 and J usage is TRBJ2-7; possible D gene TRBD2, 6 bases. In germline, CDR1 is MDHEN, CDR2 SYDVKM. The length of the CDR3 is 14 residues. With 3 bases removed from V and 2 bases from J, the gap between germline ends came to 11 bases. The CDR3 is CASSFGGKPYEQYF. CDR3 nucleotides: TGTGCCAGCAGTTTCGGCGGGAAACCCTACGAGCAGTACTTC.

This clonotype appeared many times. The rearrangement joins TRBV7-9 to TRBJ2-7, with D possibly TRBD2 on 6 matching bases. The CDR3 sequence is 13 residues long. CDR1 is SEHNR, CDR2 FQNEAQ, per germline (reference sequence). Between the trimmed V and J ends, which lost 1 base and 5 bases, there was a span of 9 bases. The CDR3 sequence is CASSLGGVDEQYF. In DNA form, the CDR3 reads TGTGCCAGCAGCTTAGGGGGGGTGGACGAGCAGTACTTC.